This T cell receptor (beta chain) was recorded in a study of Graves' ophthalmopathy and Graves' hyperthyroidism. Study-wide points: Blood also contained most of the expanded thyroid clonotypes above 0.001 frequency.

As for this clonotype: Its cognate antigen is unknown.

The sequenced template was RNA, covering the TCR beta CDR3 region. Second-round multiplex PCR came after a first-round RT-PCR that employed HTBI primers. TCRdb re-called the multiplex PCR reads through MiXCR, storing one row per CDR3 protein. The sample contains about 150,000 distinct CDR3 sequences, over 35% of which appear only once. In donors with ophthalmopathy, activity was moderate-to-severe, with CAS ≥3, NOSPECS ≥4 and duration under 3 months. The study excluded patients with other autoimmune diseases, uncontrolled infections, pregnancy or lactation. Input material: peripheral blood. This receptor was taken from a middle-aged woman with Graves' ophthalmopathy.

Written as DNA, the CDR3 is TGTGCCACCAGAGGGGCGGACGGGCACACCGGGGAGCTGTTTTTT. Encoded protein: CATRGADGHTGELFF. The chain has TRBV24-1 and TRBJ2-2; tentatively, D is TRBD1 (5 bases). There are 15 residues in the CDR3. Germline CDR1 and CDR2: KGHDR and SFDVKD. V shed 7 bases and J shed 3 bases, with 14 bases lying between them.